The 24 T cell receptor beta chains given below trace back to one sample, sequenced in a study of CD8+CD57+ T cells in acquired aplastic anemia. Patients included in sequencing had previously demonstrated CD8+CD57+ cell expansion by flow cytometry. Profiling of TCR beta VDJ combinations and CDR3 sequences used genomic DNA as template. Via MiXCR, TCRdb re-called the reads, giving one row per CDR3 protein. Here the sample spans about 160,000 distinct CDR3 sequences, around 48% being singletons. Sequenced sample: sorted CD4+, CD8+, or CD8+CD57+ T cells (not recorded which) from PBMCs. These receptors were obtained from a human donor with aplastic anemia.

This clonotype occurred many times. The chain combines TRBV28 with TRBJ2-5; D ambiguous. V lost 7 bases and J lost 4, with 7 bases in between. The CDR3 is 11 residues long. The germline V gene encodes CDR1 MDHEN and CDR2 SYDVKM. CDR3 amino acids: CASTERETQYF. The CDR3 nucleotides are TGTGCCAGCACCGAACGAGAGACCCAGTACTTC. The whole variable domain, remainder taken from reference TRBV28 and TRBJ2-5, is DVKVTQSSRYLVKRTGEKVFLECVQDMDHENMFWYRQDPGLGLRLIYFSYDVKMKEKGDIPEGYSVSREKKERFSLILESASTNQTSMYLCASTERETQYFGPGTRLLVL.

At least ten counts were recorded for this clonotype. J is TRBJ2-7 and V is TRBV6-5; TRBD1 matches 8 bases. Losses at the gene ends were 6 bases for V and 4 bases for J; bases not matched to a gene: 11. This CDR3 has 15 residues. CDR1 is MNHEY and CDR2 is SVGAGI in the germline V gene. CDR3 sequence: CASRTENGQGYEQYF. The CDR3 DNA reads TGTGCCAGCAGAACCGAAAATGGACAGGGATACGAGCAGTACTTC.

This chain connects TRBV2 to TRBJ2-7; TRBD1 agrees at 9 bases. J gave up 0 bases and V 7 bases, and 7 bases lay outside the gene matches. CDR3 length: 15 amino acids. Germline CDR1 and CDR2: SNHLY and FYNNEI. CDR3 DNA sequence: TGTGCCAGCAAGGACAGGGGCCTAGACTCCTACGAGCAGTACTTC. This codes for CASKDRGLDSYEQYF.

This chain connects TRBV20-1 to TRBJ1-3, with no clear D. V shed 2 bases and J shed 1 base, with 6 bases lying between them. Germline CDR1 reads DFQATT; CDR2 reads SNEGSKA (reference sequence). The CDR3 length is 13 residues. CDR3 sequence reads: CSARPISGNTIYF. The CDR3 region has the DNA TGCAGTGCTAGACCGATTTCTGGAAACACCATATATTTT.

The chain links TRBV30 to TRBJ1-2; D is ambiguous. The CDR3 covers 17 residues. Germline CDR1 and CDR2: GTSNPN and SVGIG (reference sequence). Trimming took off 2 bases at V and 4 bases at J, with 23 bases between the two ends. The CDR3, as DNA: TGTGCCTGGAGTCCATCCCTTTTCGACCATCGGGGCTATGGCTACACCTTC. It is translated as CAWSPSLFDHRGYGYTF.

This clonotype was counted at least ten times. The chain combines TRBV7-3 with TRBJ1-1; D gene ambiguous. This CDR3 has 15 residues. V was shortened by 5 bases and J by 1 base, with 14 bases between the two germline ends. CDR1 is SGHTA, CDR2 FQGTGA, per germline. The CDR3 DNA sequence: TGTGCCAGCAGCCTCCAAAATCTCCAGAACACTGAAGCTTTCTTT. Amino acid sequence: CASSLQNLQNTEAFF.

V usage is TRBV25-1 and J usage is TRBJ2-1; 10 nucleotides align to TRBD2. The germline CDR1 and CDR2 sequences are MGHDK and SYGVNS. This CDR3 contains 13 residues. J gave up 9 bases and V 11 bases, and 10 bases lay outside the gene matches. This CDR3 is CAAQREGSTEQFF. The CDR3 DNA reads TGTGCCGCACAGCGGGAGGGCTCAACTGAGCAGTTCTTC. The full variable domain, completed using reference TRBV25-1 and TRBJ2-1, is EADIYQTPRYLVIGTGKKITLECSQTMGHDKMYWYQQDPGMELHLIHYSYGVNSTEKGDLSSESTVSRIRTEHFPLTLESARPSHTSQYLCAAQREGSTEQFFGPGTRLTVL.

The chain couples TRBV5-6 to TRBJ1-1; D uncertain. The CDR3 is 12 amino acids. The germline V and J ends were trimmed by 4 bases and 5 bases, with 9 bases remaining between them. Germline V gives CDR1 SGHDT, CDR2 YYEEEE. CDR3 coding DNA: TGTGCCAGCAGCGTTCAGGCAACTGAAGCTTTCTTT. It translates to CASSVQATEAFF.

This clonotype was seen repeatedly, ten times or more. The rearrangement uses TRBV6-5 and TRBJ2-7; 8 nucleotides align to TRBD2. Germline trimming cut 2 bases from V and 2 bases from J; bases unmatched to any gene: 2. CDR1 is MNHEY and CDR2 is SVGAGI in the germline V gene. The CDR3 runs to 14 residues. CDR3 sequence reads: CASSYISGTYEQYF. The CDR3 region has the DNA TGTGCCAGCAGTTACATTAGCGGGACCTACGAGCAGTACTTC.

CDR3 sequence reads: CASRQRTADSAFF. The CDR3 DNA is TGTGCCAGCAGACAAAGGACAGCTGATTCGGCTTTCTTT. The V call is TRBV28, the J call TRBJ1-1; perhaps TRBD1 as D (6 bases). This CDR3 contains 13 residues. CDR1 is MDHEN, CDR2 SYDVKM, per germline. V shed 6 bases and J shed 11 bases, with 19 bases lying between them.

The rearrangement joins TRBV25-1 to TRBJ2-1, with D possibly matching TRBD2 (6 bases). The V gene's germline CDR1 is MGHDK and CDR2 SYGVNS. The CDR3 totals 13 residues. This CDR3 is CAAGSGAYNEQFF. Written as DNA, the CDR3 is TGTGCTGCCGGTAGCGGAGCTTACAATGAGCAGTTCTTC. The full variable domain, completed using reference TRBV25-1 and TRBJ2-1, is EADIYQTPRYLVIGTGKKITLECSQTMGHDKMYWYQQDPGMELHLIHYSYGVNSTEKGDLSSESTVSRIRTEHFPLTLESARPSHTSQYLCAAGSGAYNEQFFGPGTRLTVL.

V usage is TRBV7-2 and J usage is TRBJ1-1; D is undetermined. The CDR3 loop spans 12 amino acids. Germline V gene lookup returns CDR1 SGHTA and CDR2 FQGNSA. Trimming removed 6 bases at V and 5 bases at J, with 10 bases between. The CDR3 DNA sequence: TGTGCCAGCAGTCAAGGGAAAACTGAAGCTTTCTTT. The encoded protein is CASSQGKTEAFF.

This clonotype was counted at least ten times. The rearrangement links TRBV10-3 to TRBJ2-3, with 8 positions matching TRBD2. The CDR3 length is 18 residues. Trimming removed 0 bases from V and 6 bases from J; junction bases left unmatched: 14. The germline V gene has CDR1 ENHRY and CDR2 SYGVKD. CDR3 loop: CAISESSVQSGSVDTQYF. As DNA, the CDR3 is TGTGCCATCAGTGAGTCGAGCGTTCAGAGCGGGAGTGTGGATACGCAGTATTTT.

A few counts support this clonotype. A much larger clonotype is one base distant, so this may be a read error. The V call is TRBV28, the J call TRBJ2-3; no firm D call. The CDR3 is made up of 12 amino acids. Germline CDR1 reads MDHEN; CDR2 reads SYDVKM. The V gene lost 6 bases and the J gene lost 2 bases, with 6 bases spanning the gap. CDR3 DNA: TGTGCCAGCAGGACATACACAGATACGCAGTATTTT. Translation: CASRTYTDTQYF.

The chain is built from TRBV15 and TRBJ2-7; D is ambiguous. The CDR3 extends over 13 amino acids. Deletions cut 11 bases from V and 2 bases from J, with 16 bases between. Per the germline V gene, CDR1 is LNHNV and CDR2 is YYDKDF (reference sequence). CDR3 in amino acids: CAPETVEAYEQYF. For the CDR3, the DNA is TGTGCCCCGGAAACGGTGGAAGCCTACGAGCAGTACTTC.

In this sample, this clonotype turned up many times. The chain is built from TRBV5-4 and TRBJ2-6; D is ambiguous. The CDR3 has 15 amino acids. The germline gives CDR1 SGHNT, CDR2 YYREEE (reference sequence). The germline V and J ends were trimmed by 3 bases and 0 bases, with 7 bases remaining between them. The CDR3 region is CASSSLSSGANVLTF. The CDR3 DNA reads TGTGCCAGCAGCTCTTTATCCTCTGGGGCCAACGTCCTGACTTTC.

This clonotype appeared many times. V usage is TRBV20-1 and J usage is TRBJ2-5, with 8 nucleotides matching TRBD1. CDR3 size: 14 residues. Looked up from germline, CDR1 is DFQATT and CDR2 is SNEGSKA (reference sequence). J was trimmed by 3 bases and V by 3 bases; bases with no gene match: 6. The CDR3 loop is CSARPGQGKETQYF. CDR3 DNA sequence: TGCAGTGCTAGGCCCGGACAGGGTAAAGAGACCCAGTACTTC.

The chain links TRBV7-8 to TRBJ2-7; no clear D gene. V gave up 1 base and J gave up 2 bases, with 9 bases separating them. Germline CDR1 reads SGHVS; CDR2 reads FQNEAQ. This CDR3 has 14 amino acids. CDR3 nucleotide sequence: TGTGCCAGCAGCTTAGAGGCAGGAACCTACGAGCAGTACTTC. It is translated as CASSLEAGTYEQYF. Looking up the rest from reference TRBV7-8 and TRBJ2-7 gives the full variable domain: GAGVSQSPRYKVAKRGQDVALRCDPISGHVSLFWYQQALGQGPEFLTYFQNEAQLDKSGLPSDRFFAERPEGSVSTLKIQRTQQEDSAVYLCASSLEAGTYEQYFGPGTRLTVT.

About this clonotype: This likely comes from a read error, as the CDR3 has no conserved phenylalanine or tryptophan at its end. This chain uses TRBV7-9 with TRBJ1-5; D ambiguous. V lost 0 bases and J lost 5, with 5 bases in between. The CDR3 has 13 amino acids. CDR1 is SEHNR, CDR2 FQNEAQ, per germline (reference sequence). This CDR3 reads CASSLAADQPQHL. The CDR3 nucleotides are TGTGCCAGCAGCTTAGCGGCGGATCAGCCCCAGCATCTT.

This clonotype was seen once. V gene TRBV6-1 combines with J gene TRBJ2-2, with D uncertain. The V end was cut by 5 bases, the J end by 2 bases, with 6 bases between. This CDR3 contains 13 residues. Germline-derived CDR1 and CDR2 are MNHNS and SASEGT. The CDR3 DNA reads as TGTGCCAGCAGTCAACAAAACACCGGGGAGCTGTTTTTT. Translation: CASSQQNTGELFF.

This rearrangement joins TRBV7-9 to TRBJ2-7, with 7 positions matching TRBD2. The germline CDR1 and CDR2 sequences are SEHNR and FQNEAQ (reference sequence). The CDR3 has 12 amino acids. The junction had 5 bases not matched to a gene; V was cut back by 7 bases and J by 5 bases. The DNA of the CDR3 is TGTGCCAGCAAGTATCGGGGGGACGAGCAGTACTTC. As protein: CASKYRGDEQYF. The full variable domain, with the rest looked up from reference TRBV7-9 and TRBJ2-7, is DTGVSQNPRHKITKRGQNVTFRCDPISEHNRLYWYRQTLGQGPEFLTYFQNEAQLEKSRLLSDRFSAERPKGSFSTLEIQRTEQGDSAMYLCASKYRGDEQYFGPGTRLTVT.

The genes are TRBV5-5 and TRBJ2-2; 8 bases agree with TRBD1. Germline V gene lookup returns CDR1 SGHKS and CDR2 YYEKEE (reference sequence). Trimming removed 2 bases from V and 4 bases from J; junction bases left unmatched: 4. This CDR3 has 15 amino acids. The CDR3 region has the DNA TGTGCCAGCAGCTTACGGGACAGGAGCACCGGGGAGCTGTTTTTT. Protein product: CASSLRDRSTGELFF. The full variable domain, with the rest looked up from reference TRBV5-5 and TRBJ2-2, is DAGVTQSPTHLIKTRGQQVTLRCSPISGHKSVSWYQQVLGQGPQFIFQYYEKEERGRGNFPDRFSARQFPNYSSELNVNALLLGDSALYLCASSLRDRSTGELFFGEGSRLTVL.

Ten or more counts support this clonotype. The chain joins TRBV14 to TRBJ2-3; 11 bases match TRBD2. Looked up from germline, CDR1 is SGHDN and CDR2 is FVKESK. This CDR3 is built from 14 residues. The V segment lost 2 bases and the J segment 5 bases; nucleotides outside the gene matches: 0. CDR3 residues: CASSQTSGRDTQYF. CDR3 bases: TGTGCCAGCAGCCAAACTAGCGGGAGAGATACGCAGTATTTT. The whole variable domain, filled in from reference TRBV14 and TRBJ2-3, reads EAGVTQFPSHSVIEKGQTVTLRCDPISGHDNLYWYRRVMGKEIKFLLHFVKESKQDESGMPNNRFLAERTGGTYSTLKVQPAELEDSGVYFCASSQTSGRDTQYFGPGTRLTVL.

The rearrangement uses TRBV29-1 and TRBJ1-2; maybe TRBD1 (6 bases). The germline V gene encodes CDR1 SQVTM and CDR2 ANQGSEA. The ends were cut back, 4 bases at V and 8 bases at J, with 14 bases in the middle. CDR3 length: 12 residues. This chain's CDR3 is CSVGGKGVGYTF. The CDR3 DNA is TGCAGCGTTGGGGGCAAGGGGGTCGGCTACACCTTC.